The source of this TCR beta chain is a study of cytomegalovirus exposure and HLA in healthy donors. There are 16 residues in the CDR3. PCR involved 60 Vbeta and 13 Jbeta primers. TCRdb keeps only in-frame clones here, not all; method: immunoSEQ multiplex PCR. The repertoire holds about 95,000 clones, about 78% seen once, with over 4% in the top ten. The sequenced material came from PBMCs. The sequence came from a woman in her thirties or forties in good health and CMV-seropositive. The V gene is TRBV21-1, the J gene TRBJ1-2. TRBV21-1 is a documented pseudogene. The CDR3 loop is CASSKWVGGDFYGYTF. CDR3 bases: TGTGCCAGCAGCAAATGGGTAGGAGGGGATTTCTATGGCTACACCTTC.